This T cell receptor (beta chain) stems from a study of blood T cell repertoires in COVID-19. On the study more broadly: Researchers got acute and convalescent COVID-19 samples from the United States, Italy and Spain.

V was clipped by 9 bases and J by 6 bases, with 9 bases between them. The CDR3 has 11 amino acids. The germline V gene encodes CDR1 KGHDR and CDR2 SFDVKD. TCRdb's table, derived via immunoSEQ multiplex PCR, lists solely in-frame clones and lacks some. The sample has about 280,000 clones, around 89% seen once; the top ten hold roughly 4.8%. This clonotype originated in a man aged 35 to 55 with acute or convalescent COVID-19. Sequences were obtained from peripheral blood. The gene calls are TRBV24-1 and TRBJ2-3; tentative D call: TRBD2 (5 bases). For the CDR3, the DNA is TGTGCCACCCAAGAGCGGGATACGCAGTATTTT. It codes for CATQERDTQYF.